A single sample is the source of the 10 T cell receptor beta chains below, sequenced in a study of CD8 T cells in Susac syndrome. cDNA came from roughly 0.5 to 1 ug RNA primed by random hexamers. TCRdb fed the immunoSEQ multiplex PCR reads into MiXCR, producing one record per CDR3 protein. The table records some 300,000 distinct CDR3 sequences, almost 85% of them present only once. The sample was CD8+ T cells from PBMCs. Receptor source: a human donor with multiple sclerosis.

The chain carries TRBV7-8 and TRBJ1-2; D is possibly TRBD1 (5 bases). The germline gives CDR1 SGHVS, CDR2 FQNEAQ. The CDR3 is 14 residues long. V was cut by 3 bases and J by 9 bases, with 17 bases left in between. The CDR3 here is CASSLVREGPRYTF. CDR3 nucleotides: TGTGCCAGCAGCTTGGTCAGGGAAGGGCCCCGCTACACCTTC.

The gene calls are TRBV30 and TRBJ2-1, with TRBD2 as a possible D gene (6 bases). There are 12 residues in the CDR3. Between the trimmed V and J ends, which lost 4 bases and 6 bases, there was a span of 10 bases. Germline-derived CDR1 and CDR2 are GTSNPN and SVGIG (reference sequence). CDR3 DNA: TGTGCCTGGAAGGAGACTAGCAATGAGCAGTTCTTC. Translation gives CAWKETSNEQFF.

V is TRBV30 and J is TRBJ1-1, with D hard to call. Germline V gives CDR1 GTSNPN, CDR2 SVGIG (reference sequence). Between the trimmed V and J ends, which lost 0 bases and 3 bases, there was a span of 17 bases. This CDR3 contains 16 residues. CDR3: CAWSVPPAEEDTEAFF. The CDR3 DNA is TGTGCCTGGAGTGTGCCCCCAGCAGAGGAGGACACTGAAGCTTTCTTT.

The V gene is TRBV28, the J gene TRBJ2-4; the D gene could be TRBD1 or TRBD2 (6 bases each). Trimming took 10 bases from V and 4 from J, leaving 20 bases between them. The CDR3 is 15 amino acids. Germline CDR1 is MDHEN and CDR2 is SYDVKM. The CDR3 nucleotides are TGTGCCATCCGACGAACCGGGGGCGGTAAAAACATTCAGTACTTC. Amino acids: CAIRRTGGGKNIQYF. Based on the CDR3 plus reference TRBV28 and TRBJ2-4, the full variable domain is DVKVTQSSRYLVKRTGEKVFLECVQDMDHENMFWYRQDPGLGLRLIYFSYDVKMKEKGDIPEGYSVSREKKERFSLILESASTNQTSMYLCAIRRTGGGKNIQYFGAGTRLSVL.

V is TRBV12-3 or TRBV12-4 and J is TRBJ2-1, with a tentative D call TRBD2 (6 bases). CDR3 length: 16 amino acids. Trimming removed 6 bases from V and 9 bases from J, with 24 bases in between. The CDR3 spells CASSLPGGSGSFEQFF. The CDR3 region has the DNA TGTGCCAGCAGCCTACCCGGGGGTAGCGGTTCTTTTGAGCAGTTCTTC.

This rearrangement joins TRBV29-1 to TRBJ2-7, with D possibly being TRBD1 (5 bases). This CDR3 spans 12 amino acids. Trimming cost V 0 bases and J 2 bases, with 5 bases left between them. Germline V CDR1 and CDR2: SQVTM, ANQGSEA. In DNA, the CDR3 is TGCAGCGTTGAAGAGACAGCCTACGAGCAGTACTTC. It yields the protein CSVEETAYEQYF.

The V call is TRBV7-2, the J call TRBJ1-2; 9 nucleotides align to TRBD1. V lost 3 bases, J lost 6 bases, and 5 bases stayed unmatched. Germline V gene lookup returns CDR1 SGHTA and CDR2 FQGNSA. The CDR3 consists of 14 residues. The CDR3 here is CASSFTGGANGYTF. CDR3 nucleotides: TGTGCCAGCAGCTTTACAGGGGGCGCAAATGGCTACACCTTC.

CDR3 amino acids: CSVDGTGYSHNEQFF. The DNA of the CDR3 is TGCAGCGTAGACGGGACAGGATATTCGCACAATGAGCAGTTCTTC. J is TRBJ2-1 and V is TRBV29-1, with TRBD1 matching over 8 bases. Per the germline V gene, CDR1 is SQVTM and CDR2 is ANQGSEA. This CDR3 is 15 amino acids long. The V gene end was trimmed by 6 bases and the J gene end by 5 bases; junction bases not matched to a gene: 12.

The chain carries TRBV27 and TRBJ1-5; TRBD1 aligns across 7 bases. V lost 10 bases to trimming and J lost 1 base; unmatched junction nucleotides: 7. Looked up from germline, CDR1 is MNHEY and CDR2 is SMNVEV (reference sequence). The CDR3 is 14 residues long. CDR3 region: CATHDRASNQPQHF. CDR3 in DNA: TGTGCCACCCACGACAGGGCCAGCAATCAGCCCCAGCATTTT.

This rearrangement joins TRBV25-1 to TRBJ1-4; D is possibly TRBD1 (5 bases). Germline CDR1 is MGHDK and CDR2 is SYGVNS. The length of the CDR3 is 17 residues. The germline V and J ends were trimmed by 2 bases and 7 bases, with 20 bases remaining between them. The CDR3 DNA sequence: TGTGCCAGCAGTGAACCTAATCGACAGACTAGTGGTGAAAAACTGTTTTTT. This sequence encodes CASSEPNRQTSGEKLFF.